A selection of T cell receptor beta chains follows, all from one sample in a study of CXCR3-negative and CXCR3-positive naive CD8 T cells. TCRdb reprocessed the 5' RACE reads and stores each CDR3 protein as one record, lacking DNA. In total, the table holds 100,000 to 150,000 distinct CDR3 sequences. Sequencing used naive CXCR3- CD8+ T cells from blood. The receptor source for this set is a human donor in good health. Some clones in this sample may be carry-over from other donors' samples. Each CDR3 is given with its conserved first and last residue.

CATGGSRVSYNEQFF	TRBV23-1	TRBJ2-1
CASSLSGNNEQFF	TRBV28	TRBJ2-1
CASSTGQATGNTIYF	TRBV5-1	TRBJ1-3
CSARDHPSPEQYF	TRBV20-1	TRBJ2-7
CASSLGLSGYNEQFF	TRBV13	TRBJ2-1
CASSYVDISTSETNTGELFF	TRBV6-5	TRBJ2-2
CASPRTSGGANEQFF	TRBV6-1	TRBJ2-1
CASSLVTRVTYEQYF	TRBV27	TRBJ2-7
CSVEGLAGDLSYNEQFF	TRBV29-1	TRBJ2-1
CSARDLKGQGVPEAFF	TRBV20-1	TRBJ1-1
CASSEVLPLDTQYF	TRBV2	TRBJ2-3
CAISASYLEAESSYEQYF	TRBV10-3	TRBJ2-7
CASSLSGRALTDTQYF	TRBV27	TRBJ2-3
CASSQDRGHTEAFF	TRBV4-1	TRBJ1-1
CAGSGTSGLYEQYF	TRBV28	TRBJ2-7
CASSVREGGGSIQYF	TRBV28	TRBJ2-4
CASSLVGDGYTF	TRBV5-1	TRBJ1-2
CASHFQGAETQYF	TRBV7-9	TRBJ2-5
CASSQDPRGYVPYEQYF	TRBV4-3	TRBJ2-7
CASSLSRGNFYEQYF	TRBV12-3/TRBV12-4	TRBJ2-7
CASSLTGGGNEQFF	TRBV28	TRBJ2-1
CSATGDREIYEQYF	TRBV20-1	TRBJ2-7
CATSSFRWGEAFF	TRBV15	TRBJ1-1
CAISEGTALNTEAFF	TRBV10-3	TRBJ1-1
CASSPSGGNEQFF	TRBV19	TRBJ2-1
CSVESAGGSGNTIYF	TRBV29-1	TRBJ1-3